The 31 T cell receptor beta chains presented below share a single source sample, sequenced in a study of tumor and adjacent non-tumor tissue in lung cancer. RNA was extracted from bulk tissue without any cell sorting. Three rounds of nested PCR, following a modified ARM-PCR protocol, produced the TCRbeta library. One entry per CDR3 protein, called by TCRdb with MiXCR from the multiplex PCR reads. The sample consists of approximately 150,000 distinct CDR3 sequences, approximately 64% of them appearing once. Sequenced material: lung tumor tissue. These receptors originate from a man in his 60s with small cell lung cancer.

This clonotype appeared a single time. A much larger clone differs by one base, so this may be a read error. The chain uses TRBV12-3 or TRBV12-4 and TRBJ2-1, with a tentative D call TRBD2 (5 bases). Trimming removed 6 bases at V and 5 bases at J, with 17 bases between. CDR3 length equals 15 residues. DNA for the CDR3: TGTGCCAGCAGACCCGGGGTAGTGGCTAACAATGAGCAGTTCTTC. This translates into CASRPGVVANNEQFF.

This clonotype was detected only a few times. This chain links TRBV20-1 with TRBJ2-3; 7 bases map to TRBD1. Germline V lookup: CDR1 DFQATT, CDR2 SNEGSKA (reference sequence). The V gene end was trimmed by 6 bases and the J gene end by 3 bases; junction bases not matched to a gene: 24. CDR3 length equals 19 residues. CDR3 nucleotide sequence: TGCAGTGCCGAGCAGCACGTGACTTTACAGGGGTCGGGGACAGATACGCAGTATTTT. Translation: CSAEQHVTLQGSGTDTQYF.

The rearrangement links TRBV6-2 or TRBV6-3 to TRBJ2-3, with D perhaps being TRBD1 or TRBD2 (5 bases each). Germline V gene data show CDR1 as MNHEY and CDR2 as SVGEGT. This CDR3 has 14 amino acids. Trimming cost V 10 bases and J 3 bases, with 17 bases left between them. The CDR3 sequence is CATLWGIETDTQYF. The DNA for the CDR3 is TGTGCCACCCTATGGGGGATTGAGACAGATACGCAGTATTTT.

In its sample, this clonotype was seen a few times. The chain has TRBV6-6 and TRBJ1-5, with D hard to call. This CDR3 is built from 10 residues. Germline CDR1 MNHNY, CDR2 SVGAGI (reference sequence). V lost 6 bases, J lost 11 bases, and 8 bases lay in between. The CDR3 nucleotides are TGTGCCAGCAGCGGTGTCTCCCAGCATTTT. Encoded protein: CASSGVSQHF.

The rearrangement joins TRBV12-5 to TRBJ2-3; the match to TRBD2 covers 7 bases. The CDR3 contains 15 residues. Germline CDR1 is LGHNT and CDR2 is FRNRAP. V was pared by 5 bases and J by 2 bases, with 7 bases of the junction left unmatched. The chain's CDR3 is CASGPPTSTTDTQYF. CDR3 sequence (DNA): TGTGCTAGTGGTCCCCCGACTAGCACCACAGATACGCAGTATTTT.

Comment on this clonotype: The conserved phenylalanine or tryptophan normally closing the CDR3 is absent here, so this likely arose from a read error. The rearrangement uses TRBV20-1 and TRBJ1-6; D not resolved. Looked up from germline, CDR1 is DFQATT and CDR2 is SNEGSKA (reference sequence). This CDR3 region has 14 residues. The DNA for the CDR3 is TGCAATGCTAGAGGAGTATCGTATAATTCACCCCTCCACTCT. It yields the protein CNARGVSYNSPLHS.

Note on this clonotype: This may come from a read error, since a much larger clone is one base off. This chain links TRBV6-6 with TRBJ1-1, with 9 bases matching TRBD1. The CDR3 runs to 14 residues. The germline CDR1 and CDR2 sequences are MNHNY and SVGAGI (reference sequence). CDR3 region: CASSLPGQGPEVFF. The CDR3 DNA follows: TGTGCCAGCAGTTTACCGGGACAGGGTCCCGAAGTTTTCTTT.

This clonotype qualifies as medium-sized. This rearrangement joins TRBV20-1 to TRBJ2-3; possible D gene TRBD2, 6 bases. CDR1 DFQATT and CDR2 SNEGSKA come from the germline V gene (reference sequence). V lost 5 bases, J lost 0 bases, and 9 bases lay in between. The CDR3 totals 13 residues. The chain's CDR3 is CSAPGTSTDTQYF. The CDR3 DNA sequence: TGCAGTGCTCCCGGGACTAGCACAGATACGCAGTATTTT.

Worth noting for this clonotype: The junction and the germline gene differ at one end; a read error may be behind it. This sequence joins TRBV20-1 and TRBJ1-1; D is possibly TRBD1 (6 bases). The length of the CDR3 is 13 residues. Germline CDR1 and CDR2: DFQATT and SNEGSKA (reference sequence). CDR3 coding DNA: TGCAATGCTCCTGGACAGCCGAACACTGAAGCTTTCTTT. Protein product: CNAPGQPNTEAFF.

This clonotype has more than one count but fewer than ten. This chain uses TRBV5-5 with TRBJ2-5, with a possible D match to TRBD1 (6 bases). V lost 2 bases and J 3 bases, leaving 11 bases between the germline ends. In germline, CDR1 is SGHKS, CDR2 YYEKEE (reference sequence). The length of the CDR3 is 14 residues. The CDR3 DNA reads TGTGCCAGCAGCTTACAGGGTGGTAAAGAGACCCAGTACTTC. Translation gives CASSLQGGKETQYF.

This chain joins TRBV6-1 and TRBJ2-5; 15 bases match TRBD2. V shed 6 bases, J shed 4 bases, and the junction held 3 bases outside the gene matches. Germline assignment: CDR1 MNHNS and CDR2 SASEGT. The CDR3 loop spans 15 amino acids. The DNA for the CDR3 is TGTGCCAGCAGCTGGACTAGCGGGAGGGTAGAGACCCAGTACTTC. It translates to CASSWTSGRVETQYF.

To note about this clonotype: One end of the junction varies from germline; a read error may be responsible. V is TRBV29-1 and J is TRBJ1-2, with D hard to call. The CDR3 spans 12 residues. Looked up from germline, CDR1 is SQVTM and CDR2 is ANQGSEA. As DNA, the CDR3 is TGTAGCGTTGGGGTCTTCACATTTGGCTACACCTTC. As protein: CSVGVFTFGYTF.

Remarks on this clonotype: Being one base from a much bigger clone, this may be a read error. The chain has TRBV29-1 and TRBJ2-7; the match to TRBD2 covers 13 bases. The CDR3 consists of 18 residues. V lost 6 bases, J lost 0 bases, and 14 bases stayed unmatched. Germline CDR1 and CDR2: SQVTM and ANQGSEA. The CDR3 DNA reads TGCAGCGTGAGGAACTCGGGACTAGCGGGATTCAGCTCCTACGAGCAGTACTTC. The encoded protein is CSVRNSGLAGFSSYEQYF.

This clonotype was picked up one time. The chain carries TRBV20-1 and TRBJ2-3, with 12 bases matching TRBD2. Trimming cost V 3 bases and J 6 bases; bases outside gene matches: 7. Germline V gene sequence: CDR1 DFQATT, CDR2 SNEGSKA (reference sequence). The CDR3 totals 15 residues. Here the CDR3 DNA reads TGCAGTGCTAGCCGGACTAGCGGGATCAAGGATACGCAGTATTTT. Translating it yields CSASRTSGIKDTQYF.

As to this clonotype: This may arise from a read error, as a much more abundant clone is one base away. The CDR3 DNA reads TGTGTCAGCAGAGACCCCGGGACTAGCAGGGGCAATGAGCAGTTCTTC. Translating gives CVSRDPGTSRGNEQFF. The J gene is TRBJ2-1, the V gene TRBV6-2 or TRBV6-3; 9 bases are a match to TRBD2. Looked up from germline, CDR1 is MNHEY and CDR2 is SVGEGT. The CDR3 sequence is 16 residues long.

As regards this clonotype: Just one base apart from a much larger clone, this may be a read error. The V call is TRBV28, the J call TRBJ1-5; D possibly corresponds to TRBD1 (5 bases). The CDR3 has 13 residues. Germline loops: CDR1 MDHEN, CDR2 SYDVKM. CDR3 loop: CASSWGQDQPQDF. CDR3 nucleotides: TGTGCCAGCAGTTGGGGCCAGGATCAGCCCCAGGATTTT.

The chain is built from TRBV7-9 and TRBJ2-1; no clear D gene. CDR1 and CDR2 (germline): SEHNR, FQNEAQ (reference sequence). The CDR3 extends over 12 amino acids. V lost 4 bases and J lost 8, with 9 bases in between. The DNA of the CDR3 is TGTGCCAGCAGCTCCTATCCGTATGAGCAGTTCTTC. It is translated as CASSSYPYEQFF.

This clonotype was observed many times. The rearrangement joins TRBV20-1 to TRBJ2-1; D may be TRBD1 or TRBD2 (5 bases each). There are 14 residues in the CDR3. Germline V gene sequence: CDR1 DFQATT, CDR2 SNEGSKA (reference sequence). Deletions cut 2 bases from V and 4 bases from J, with 12 bases between. The DNA for the CDR3 is TGCAGTGCTAGACCGGGACCGAAATACAATGAGCAGTTCTTC. Amino acids: CSARPGPKYNEQFF.

Regarding this clonotype: A much larger clone sits a single nucleotide away, making a read error possible. The rearrangement joins TRBV29-1 to TRBJ2-5; the D call may be TRBD1 or TRBD2 (6 bases each). Trimming removed 5 bases at V and 8 bases at J, with 18 bases between. Germline loops: CDR1 SQVTM, CDR2 ANQGSEA. The CDR3 consists of 13 residues. This CDR3 reads CSVRRGVGDTQYF. In DNA, the CDR3 is TGCAGCGTTCGTAGGGGGGTTGGAGATACCCAGTACTTC.

A word on this clonotype: No conserved phenylalanine or tryptophan ends this CDR3, so it is likely a read error. This rearrangement joins TRBV20-1 to TRBJ1-6; no firm D call. The germline V gene encodes CDR1 DFQATT and CDR2 SNEGSKA (reference sequence). The ends were cut back, 2 bases at V and 7 bases at J, with 12 bases in the middle. CDR3 size: 14 residues. The CDR3 region is CSARQRTLNSPLHS. The CDR3 DNA reads as TGCAGTGCTAGACAGAGGACCCTAAATTCACCCCTCCACTCT.

This clonotype occurred many times. The chain couples TRBV4-2 to TRBJ2-2; TRBD2 might be the D (6 bases). This CDR3 has 15 residues. V was clipped by 4 bases and J by 1 base, with 10 bases between them. CDR1 is LGHNA, CDR2 YNFKEQ, per germline. The CDR3: CASSLPGLNTGELFF. DNA for the CDR3: TGTGCCAGCAGCCTGCCGGGACTGAACACCGGGGAGCTGTTTTTT.

This clonotype appeared a few times. A much bigger clone sits one base away, suggesting this may be a read error. The CDR3 coding sequence is TGTGCCAGCAGTTCCCGGGATGCCGGTAATTCACCCCTCCACTTT. This sequence encodes CASSSRDAGNSPLHF. This sequence joins TRBV6-6 and TRBJ1-6; D is unclear. The CDR3 runs 15 residues. The V and J ends lost 4 bases and 6 bases respectively, with 13 bases between them. Germline lookup yields CDR1 MNHNY and CDR2 SVGAGI (reference sequence).

This clonotype appeared a few times. This chain joins TRBV11-2 and TRBJ2-1, with D unclear. The germline V gene encodes CDR1 SGHAT and CDR2 FQNNGV. V was trimmed by 1 base and J by 1 base, leaving 8 bases between them. The CDR3 length is 15 residues. CDR3 nucleotide sequence: TGTGCCAGCAGCTTAGGCGCAGCGTCCTACAATGAGCAGTTCTTC. Translated: CASSLGAASYNEQFF. The complete variable domain, with remaining parts taken from reference TRBV11-2 and TRBJ2-1, reads EAGVAQSPRYKIIEKRQSVAFWCNPISGHATLYWYQQILGQGPKLLIQFQNNGVVDDSQLPKDRFSAERLKGVDSTLKIQPAKLEDSAVYLCASSLGAASYNEQFFGPGTRLTVL.

The V and J genes are TRBV6-5 and TRBJ2-7; possible D gene TRBD2, 7 bases. The germline V gene has CDR1 MNHEY and CDR2 SVGAGI. The CDR3 spans 15 residues. CDR3: CASRGGLGPRYDQYV. As DNA, the CDR3 is TGTGCCAGCAGGGGGGGGCTAGGACCACGCTACGATCAGTACGTC.

This clonotype was counted once. In this CDR3 the conserved last residue, phenylalanine or tryptophan, is missing, so a read error is likely. The chain is built from TRBV12-3 or TRBV12-4 and TRBJ1-5, with D tentatively TRBD1 (5 bases). The V end lost 6 bases, the J end lost 2 bases, and 8 bases lay between the germline ends. This CDR3 has 13 residues. CDR3 loop: CASRETGNQPQHV. The CDR3, as DNA: TGTGCCAGCAGGGAGACAGGCAATCAGCCCCAGCATGTT.

The sample holds many counts of this clonotype. The chain uses TRBV11-3 and TRBJ2-1; the match to TRBD2 covers 16 bases. The CDR3 sequence is 20 residues long. Per germline, CDR1 SGHNT and CDR2 YENEEA. V lost 4 bases, J lost 1 base, and 10 bases stayed unmatched. The CDR3 DNA reads TGTGCCAGCAGCTCCCCCGGGGGACTAGCGGGAGGGAGGTCCTACAATGAGCAGTTCTTC. Amino acid sequence: CASSSPGGLAGGRSYNEQFF.

J is TRBJ1-1 and V is TRBV6-1, with D unresolved. Trimming cost V 3 bases and J 6 bases, with 8 bases left between them. This CDR3 is 12 amino acids long. Germline V CDR1 and CDR2: MNHNS, SASEGT. CDR3 in amino acids: CASSDINPEAFF. The CDR3 DNA sequence: TGTGCCAGCAGTGACATCAACCCTGAAGCTTTCTTT.

In this sample, this clonotype turned up a few times. This may be a read error, as it is one base from a much larger clone. V usage is TRBV20-1 and J usage is TRBJ2-3; possibly TRBD2 for D (6 bases). This CDR3 has 15 residues. The germline V gene has CDR1 DFQATT and CDR2 SNEGSKA (reference sequence). CDR3 amino acids: CSAGEMGGGAYTQYF. Here the CDR3 DNA reads TGCAGTGCTGGAGAGATGGGGGGAGGAGCATATACGCAGTATTTT.

This clonotype was observed a handful of times. The rearrangement uses TRBV10-3 and TRBJ2-2; D gene unclear. CDR1 and CDR2 from the germline V gene are ENHRY and SYGVKD. V lost 6 bases to trimming and J lost 3 bases, with 14 bases between them. The CDR3 is 15 residues long. The CDR3 reads CAISPRGDDTGELFF. CDR3 sequence (DNA): TGTGCCATCAGCCCCCGCGGAGACGACACCGGGGAGCTGTTTTTT.

This clonotype was counted many times. The V call is TRBV20-1, the J call TRBJ2-2; the D is unclear. Germline CDR1 is DFQATT and CDR2 is SNEGSKA (reference sequence). With 5 bases removed from V and 7 bases from J, the gap between germline ends came to 11 bases. CDR3 length equals 12 residues. CDR3 sequence reads: CSAQGRNGELFF. The DNA of the CDR3 is TGCAGTGCTCAAGGCCGTAACGGGGAGCTGTTTTTT.

A few counts support this clonotype. This rearrangement joins TRBV20-1 to TRBJ2-7; 7 bases fit TRBD1. Trimming took 1 base from V and 3 from J; bases not matched to a gene: 9. Germline V gene lookup returns CDR1 DFQATT and CDR2 SNEGSKA (reference sequence). The CDR3 extends over 15 amino acids. CDR3 loop: CSARATGTSYYEQYF. DNA for the CDR3: TGCAGTGCTAGAGCGACAGGGACCTCCTACTACGAGCAGTACTTC.